The entry below gives a single T cell receptor (beta chain) sequence along with its context. The data are from a study of T cell changes during pregnancy in multiple sclerosis. Germline V gives CDR1 SNHLY, CDR2 FYNNEI. The CDR3 is 14 residues long. Trimming removed 1 base from V and 0 bases from J, with 7 bases in between. Assay: immunoSEQ multiplex PCR; the TCRdb copy retains only in-frame clones and omits some. The profile shows about 42,000 clones, 84% of them singletons. This sequence joins TRBV2 and TRBJ2-7; D call uncertain. The TCR was taken from a female donor with multiple sclerosis, enrolled in a pregnancy study. Sequencing used CD4+ T cells from peripheral blood mononuclear cells, obtained before pregnancy. In DNA, the CDR3 is TGTGCCAGCAGTGAAGGGGCTGGCTCCTACGAGCAGTACTTC. This encodes CASSEGAGSYEQYF.